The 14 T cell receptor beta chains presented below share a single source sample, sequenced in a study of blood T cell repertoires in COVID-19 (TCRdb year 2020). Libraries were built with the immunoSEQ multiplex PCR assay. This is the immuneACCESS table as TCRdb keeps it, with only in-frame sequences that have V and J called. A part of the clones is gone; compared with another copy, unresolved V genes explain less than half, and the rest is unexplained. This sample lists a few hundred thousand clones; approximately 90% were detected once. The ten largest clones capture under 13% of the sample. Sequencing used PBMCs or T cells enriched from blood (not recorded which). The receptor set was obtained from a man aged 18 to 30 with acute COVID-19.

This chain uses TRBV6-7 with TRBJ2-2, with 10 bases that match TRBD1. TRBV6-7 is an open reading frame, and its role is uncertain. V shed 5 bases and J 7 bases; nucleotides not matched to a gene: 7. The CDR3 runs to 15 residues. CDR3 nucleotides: TGTGCCAGCAGTGACAGGGGGCGAGGGAACGGGGAGCTGTTTTTT. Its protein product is CASSDRGRGNGELFF.

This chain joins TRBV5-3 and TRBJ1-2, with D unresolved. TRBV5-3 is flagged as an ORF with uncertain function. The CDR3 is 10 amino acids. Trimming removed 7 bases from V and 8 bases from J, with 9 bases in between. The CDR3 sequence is CARAYRGYTF. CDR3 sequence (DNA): TGTGCCAGAGCCTACCGGGGCTACACCTTC.

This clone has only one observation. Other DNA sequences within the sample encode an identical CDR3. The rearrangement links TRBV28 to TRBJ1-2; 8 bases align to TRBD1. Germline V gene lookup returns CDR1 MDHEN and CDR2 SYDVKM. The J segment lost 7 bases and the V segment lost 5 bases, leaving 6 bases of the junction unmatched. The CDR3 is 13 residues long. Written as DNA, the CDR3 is TGTGCCAGCAGTCCAGGACAGGGCGGTGGCTACACCTTC. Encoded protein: CASSPGQGGGYTF.

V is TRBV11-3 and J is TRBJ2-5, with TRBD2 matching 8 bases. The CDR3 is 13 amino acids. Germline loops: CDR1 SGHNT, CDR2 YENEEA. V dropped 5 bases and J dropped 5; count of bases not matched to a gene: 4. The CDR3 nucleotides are TGTGCCAGCAGCCTAGGACTAGCCGAGACCCAGTACTTC. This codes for CASSLGLAETQYF.

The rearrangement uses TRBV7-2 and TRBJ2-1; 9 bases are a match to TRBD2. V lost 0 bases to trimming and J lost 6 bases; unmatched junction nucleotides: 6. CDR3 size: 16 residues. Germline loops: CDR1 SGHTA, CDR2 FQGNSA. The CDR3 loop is CASSLARIAGVNEQFF. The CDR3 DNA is TGTGCCAGCAGCTTAGCGAGAATAGCGGGGGTCAATGAGCAGTTCTTC. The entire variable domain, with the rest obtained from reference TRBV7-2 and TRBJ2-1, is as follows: GAGVSQSPSNKVTEKGKDVELRCDPISGHTALYWYRQSLGQGLEFLIYFQGNSAPDKSGLPSDRFSAERTGGSVSTLTIQRTQQEDSAVYLCASSLARIAGVNEQFFGPGTRLTVL.

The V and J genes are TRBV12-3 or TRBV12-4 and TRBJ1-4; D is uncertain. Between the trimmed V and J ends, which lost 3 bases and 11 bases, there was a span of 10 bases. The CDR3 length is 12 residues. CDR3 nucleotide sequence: TGTGCCAGCAGTTTTGGCTTCGGGAAACTGTTTTTT. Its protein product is CASSFGFGKLFF.

CDR3 bases: TGTGCCAGCAGCTTTAAAGGGGAGGACACTGAAGCTTTCTTT. This translates into CASSFKGEDTEAFF. V is TRBV7-9 and J is TRBJ1-1; weak D call: TRBD1 (5 bases). V was pared by 3 bases and J by 3 bases, with 11 bases between. Per the germline V gene, CDR1 is SEHNR and CDR2 is FQNEAQ (reference sequence). The CDR3 consists of 14 residues.

CDR3 in amino acids: CASSRDSNTDTQYF. DNA for the CDR3: TGTGCCAGCAGTCGGGACTCCAACACAGATACGCAGTATTTT. The chain combines TRBV7-2 with TRBJ2-3, with TRBD2 as a possible D gene (6 bases). The germline V gene has CDR1 SGHTA and CDR2 FQGNSA. The CDR3 is 14 amino acids. V gave up 6 bases and J gave up 2 bases, with 12 bases separating them. Supplemented by reference TRBV7-2 and TRBJ2-3, the full variable domain reads GAGVSQSPSNKVTEKGKDVELRCDPISGHTALYWYRQSLGQGLEFLIYFQGNSAPDKSGLPSDRFSAERTGGSVSTLTIQRTQQEDSAVYLCASSRDSNTDTQYFGPGTRLTVL.

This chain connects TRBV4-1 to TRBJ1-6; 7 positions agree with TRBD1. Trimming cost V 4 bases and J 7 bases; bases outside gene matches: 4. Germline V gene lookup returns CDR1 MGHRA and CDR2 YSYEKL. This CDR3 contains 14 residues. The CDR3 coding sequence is TGCGCCAGCAGCCGGACAGGTTTCAATTCACCCCTCCACTTT. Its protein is CASSRTGFNSPLHF.

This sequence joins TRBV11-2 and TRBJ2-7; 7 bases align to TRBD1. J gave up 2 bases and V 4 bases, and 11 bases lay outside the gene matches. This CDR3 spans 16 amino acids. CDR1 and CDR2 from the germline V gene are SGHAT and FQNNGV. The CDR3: CASSSEGTALAYEQYF. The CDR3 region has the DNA TGTGCCAGCAGCTCCGAAGGGACAGCATTAGCCTACGAGCAGTACTTC.

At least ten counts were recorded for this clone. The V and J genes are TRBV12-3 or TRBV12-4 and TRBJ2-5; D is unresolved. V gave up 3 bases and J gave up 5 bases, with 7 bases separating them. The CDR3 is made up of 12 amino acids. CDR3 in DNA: TGTGCCAGCAGTTTGTTCTCCGAGACCCAGTACTTC. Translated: CASSLFSETQYF.

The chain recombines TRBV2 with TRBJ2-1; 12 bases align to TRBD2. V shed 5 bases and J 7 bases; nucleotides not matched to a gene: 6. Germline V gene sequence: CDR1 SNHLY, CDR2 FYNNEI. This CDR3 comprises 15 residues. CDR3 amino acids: CASSPGLAGKNEQFF. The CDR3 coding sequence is TGTGCCAGCAGTCCAGGACTAGCGGGAAAGAATGAGCAGTTCTTC.

The CDR3 nucleotides are TGTGCCAGCAGCTTAGTTGCGGGGAGGAAGGCTAATGAAAAACTGTTTTTT. This encodes CASSLVAGRKANEKLFF. The chain employs TRBV7-2 and TRBJ1-4; D gene ambiguous. Trimming took 1 base from V and 3 from J, leaving 15 bases between them. The CDR3 contains 17 residues. The V gene's germline CDR1 is SGHTA and CDR2 FQGNSA.

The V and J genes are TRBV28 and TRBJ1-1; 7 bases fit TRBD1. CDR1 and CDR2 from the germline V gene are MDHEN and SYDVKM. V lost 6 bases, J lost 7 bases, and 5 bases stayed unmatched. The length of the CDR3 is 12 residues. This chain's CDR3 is CASRQGMDEAFF. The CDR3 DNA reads TGTGCCAGCAGACAGGGGATGGATGAAGCTTTCTTT.